This T cell receptor beta chain was captured by sequencing in a study of technical replicates of blood from a handful of donors. The protocol was immunoSEQ multiplex PCR, while the TCRdb copy is restricted to in-frame clones and leaves out a portion. The data show approximately 87,000 clones, 85% to 95% seen once. The CDR3 totals 12 residues. Germline loops: CDR1 MGHRA, CDR2 YSYEKL. V shed 4 bases, J shed 7 bases, and the junction held 4 bases outside the gene matches. Source material: T cells isolated from PBMCs. This TCR was sampled from a human donor in good health. The gene calls are TRBV4-1 and TRBJ2-7; TRBD2 aligns across 7 bases. CDR3 nucleotide sequence: TGCGCCAGCAGCCCGGACGGGAGGGAGCAGTACTTC. Amino acid sequence: CASSPDGREQYF.